The 12 T cell receptor beta chains below all came from one sample that was sequenced in a study of CD8+CD57+ T cells in acquired aplastic anemia. Researchers used genomic DNA as the template to profile TCR beta VDJ and CDR3. TCRdb passed the reads through MiXCR, listing each CDR3 protein once. Here the sample spans about 420,000 distinct CDR3 sequences, about two thirds being singletons. Sample: sorted CD4+, CD8+, or CD8+CD57+ T cells (not recorded which) from PBMCs. The receptor source for this set is a human donor in good health, serving as a control.

In this sample, this clonotype turned up many times. This chain connects TRBV30 to TRBJ1-1, with D possibly being TRBD1 (5 bases). The V end was cut by 3 bases, the J end by 1 base, with 9 bases between. CDR3 size: 13 residues. CDR1 and CDR2 (germline): GTSNPN, SVGIG (reference sequence). The CDR3 nucleotides are TGTGCCTGGAGCGACACAGGGAACACTGAAGCTTTCTTT. It specifies CAWSDTGNTEAFF.

Remarks on this clonotype: A read error may produce the germline difference seen at one junction end. The genes are TRBV9 and TRBJ2-7; D is ambiguous. Germline V lookup: CDR1 SGDLS, CDR2 YYNGEE. This CDR3 contains 17 residues. CDR3 sequence (DNA): TGCGCCAGCAGCATGGACCATACGCAGTATTTTACCTACGAGCAGTACTTC. It yields the protein CASSMDHTQYFTYEQYF.

The V gene is TRBV20-1, the J gene TRBJ1-6; D ambiguous. Trimming took 3 bases from V and 11 from J, leaving 17 bases between them. Germline CDR1 DFQATT, CDR2 SNEGSKA (reference sequence). The CDR3 length is 14 residues. This CDR3 reads CSASLRTLTTPLHF. The CDR3 DNA is TGCAGTGCTAGTCTGAGAACACTAACTACACCCCTCCACTTT.

As regards this clonotype: Since no conserved phenylalanine or tryptophan closes the CDR3, a read error is the likely cause. The V call is TRBV10-3, the J call TRBJ1-2; D perhaps matches TRBD1 (5 bases). CDR1 and CDR2 (germline): ENHRY, SYGVKD. This CDR3 region has 12 residues. As DNA, the CDR3 is TGTGCCACCAGTTCCAGGGACTTTGGCTACACCCCC. Its protein is CATSSRDFGYTP.

This clonotype was seen more than once but under ten times. This chain joins TRBV6-5 and TRBJ2-2; 12 nucleotides line up with TRBD1. CDR1 MNHEY and CDR2 SVGAGI come from the germline V gene. V was pared by 8 bases and J by 6 bases, with 7 bases of the junction left unmatched. The CDR3 loop spans 15 amino acids. The DNA for the CDR3 is TGTGCCAGCGGCCGGGACAGGGGGCTACCCGGGGAGCTGTTTTTT. Translating gives CASGRDRGLPGELFF.

On this clonotype itself: Germline and junction disagree at one end, which may indicate a read error. This chain links TRBV7-3 with TRBJ2-5, with 7 bases lining up with TRBD2. Germline CDR1 and CDR2: SGHTA and FQGTGA. The CDR3 is 16 residues long. Here the CDR3 reads CATSSIGGRQCSSQYF. CDR3 in DNA: TGTGCCACCAGCAGCATCGGGGGGAGGCAGTGCTCGTCCCAGTACTTC.

About this clonotype itself: Because the CDR3 is missing its conserved closing phenylalanine or tryptophan, this is likely a read error. The DNA is omitted, as the CDR3 cannot be located on it reliably, and the CDR3 follows TCRdb's listing. J is TRBJ1-2 and V is TRBV2. A total of 12 residues make up the CDR3, ends included. The germline V gene has CDR1 SNHLY and CDR2 FYNNEI. CDR3 region: CASSAGANYGYT.

The chain recombines TRBV20-1 with TRBJ2-5, with D perhaps matching TRBD1 (5 bases). The V gene's germline CDR1 is DFQATT and CDR2 SNEGSKA (reference sequence). V was trimmed by 0 bases and J by 3 bases, leaving 11 bases between them. This CDR3 has 14 amino acids. The CDR3 bases are TGCAGTGCTAGAGATTCGGACAATAAAGAGACCCAGTACTTC. Amino acids: CSARDSDNKETQYF.

This clonotype was seen repeatedly, ten times or more. This chain joins TRBV7-9 and TRBJ1-4; 7 bases agree with TRBD1. The germline V gene has CDR1 SEHNR and CDR2 FQNEAQ (reference sequence). V trimming: 3 bases; J trimming: 6 bases; junction bases outside the gene matches: 4. The length of the CDR3 is 14 residues. CDR3 nucleotides: TGTGCCAGCAGCTTGGGTCAGGGGGATGAAAAACTGTTTTTT. Its translation is CASSLGQGDEKLFF.

V is TRBV5-5 and J is TRBJ2-7; D unclear. The CDR3 sequence is 14 residues long. The germline V and J ends were trimmed by 0 bases and 0 bases, with 7 bases remaining between them. CDR1 and CDR2 (germline): SGHKS, YYEKEE (reference sequence). CDR3 nucleotides: TGTGCCAGCAGCTTGGCAGCGCCCTCCTACGAGCAGTACTTC. Amino acid sequence: CASSLAAPSYEQYF.

The J gene is TRBJ2-7, the V gene TRBV20-1; D unclear. The CDR3 runs 15 residues. Germline V lookup: CDR1 DFQATT, CDR2 SNEGSKA (reference sequence). V lost 3 bases and J 0 bases, leaving 15 bases between the germline ends. The DNA of the CDR3 is TGCAGTGCTAGGGAATTACTATACACCTCCTACGAGCAGTACTTC. This codes for CSARELLYTSYEQYF.

This clonotype was seen repeatedly, ten times or more. This chain links TRBV12-3 or TRBV12-4 with TRBJ1-1; D perhaps matches TRBD1 (6 bases). The V gene lost 8 bases and the J gene lost 0 bases, with 10 bases spanning the gap. This CDR3 comprises 13 residues. The CDR3 DNA sequence: TGTGCCAGCCAGGGGTTTATGAACACTGAAGCTTTCTTT. Protein sequence: CASQGFMNTEAFF.